The rows below give T cell receptor beta chains drawn from one sample of a study of T cell changes during pregnancy in multiple sclerosis. Some clones are missing from TCRdb's copy, which holds only in-frame ones; the method was immunoSEQ multiplex PCR. The repertoire includes about 99,000 clones, about 94% of them detected once, and almost 1% sits in the top ten. Specimen: peripheral blood, collected after pregnancy. The receptors stem from a female donor with multiple sclerosis, enrolled in a pregnancy study. The conserved cysteine and the conserved F or W are not part of the CDR3 here. The D gene is left open where the match is weak. Not every row has a clone size; where given, it reads once, few, many or a size class.

abundance	j_gene	v_gene	d_gene	CDR3aa
NA	TRBJ1-5	TRBV11-3	TRBD1	ASSCSGFGRGLSRQPQH
NA	TRBJ1-4	TRBV4-2	NA	ASSQVQLVDNEKLF
NA	TRBJ2-1	TRBV7-8	TRBD2	ASSFSQMAGGSSYNEQF
few	TRBJ2-2	TRBV2	TRBD1	ASSGGTGYTGELF
NA	TRBJ2-2	TRBV6-1	NA	ASVLEGQYTGELF
NA	TRBJ2-7	TRBV19	NA	ASSWTVSGLSSSYEQY
NA	TRBJ1-1	TRBV29-1	TRBD1	SVGQGVGTEAF
NA	TRBJ2-2	TRBV19	TRBD2	ASSIAPLAANTGELF
NA	TRBJ2-7	TRBV29-1	TRBD1	SASDRVDEQY
NA	TRBJ1-4	TRBV7-8	NA	ASSLLRGRDEKLF
NA	TRBJ1-4	TRBV5-1	NA	ASSLEGAPNEKLF
NA	TRBJ1-2	TRBV19	NA	ASSIAGGHGYT
NA	TRBJ2-5	TRBV6-1	NA	ASSGRLGGRGITQETQY
NA	TRBJ1-5	TRBV28	TRBD1	ASRLTGYSNQPQH
few	TRBJ1-2	TRBV30	TRBD1	AWILPGQGRIRGYT